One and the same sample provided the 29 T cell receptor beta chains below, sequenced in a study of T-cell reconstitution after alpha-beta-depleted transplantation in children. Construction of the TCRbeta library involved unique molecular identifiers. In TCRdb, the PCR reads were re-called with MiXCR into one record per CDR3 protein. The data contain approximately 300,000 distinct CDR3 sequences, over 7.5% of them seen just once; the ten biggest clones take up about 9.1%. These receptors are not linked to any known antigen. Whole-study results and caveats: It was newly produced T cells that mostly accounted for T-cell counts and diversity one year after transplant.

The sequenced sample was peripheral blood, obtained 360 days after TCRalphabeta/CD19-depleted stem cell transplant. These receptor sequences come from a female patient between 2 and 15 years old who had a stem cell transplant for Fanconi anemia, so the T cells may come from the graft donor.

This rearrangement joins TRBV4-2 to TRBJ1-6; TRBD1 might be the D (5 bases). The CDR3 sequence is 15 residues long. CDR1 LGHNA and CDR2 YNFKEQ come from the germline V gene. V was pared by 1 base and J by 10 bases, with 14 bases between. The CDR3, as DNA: TGTGCCAGCAGCCAAGTGGAAGGGGTCGGATCACCCCTCCACTTT. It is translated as CASSQVEGVGSPLHF.

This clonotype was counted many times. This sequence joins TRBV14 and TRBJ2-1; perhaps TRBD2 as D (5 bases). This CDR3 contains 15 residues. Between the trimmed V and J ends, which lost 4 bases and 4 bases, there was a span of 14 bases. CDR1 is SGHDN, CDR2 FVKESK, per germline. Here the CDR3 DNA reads TGTGCCAGCAGCCTCAGTAGCGAATTTTACAATGAGCAGTTCTTC. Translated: CASSLSSEFYNEQFF.

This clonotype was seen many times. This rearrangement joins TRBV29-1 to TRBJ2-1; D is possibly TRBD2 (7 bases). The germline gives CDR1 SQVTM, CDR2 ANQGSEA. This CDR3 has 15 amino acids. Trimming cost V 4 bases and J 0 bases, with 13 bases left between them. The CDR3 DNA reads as TGCAGCGTTGGCGGGGGCTACAGCTCCTACAATGAGCAGTTCTTC. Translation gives CSVGGGYSSYNEQFF.

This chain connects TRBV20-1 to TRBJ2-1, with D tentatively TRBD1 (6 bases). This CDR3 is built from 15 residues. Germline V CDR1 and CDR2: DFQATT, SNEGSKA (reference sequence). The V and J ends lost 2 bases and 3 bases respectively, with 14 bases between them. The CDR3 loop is CSARRAPGDYNEQFF. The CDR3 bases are TGCAGTGCTAGAAGGGCGCCAGGGGACTACAATGAGCAGTTCTTC.

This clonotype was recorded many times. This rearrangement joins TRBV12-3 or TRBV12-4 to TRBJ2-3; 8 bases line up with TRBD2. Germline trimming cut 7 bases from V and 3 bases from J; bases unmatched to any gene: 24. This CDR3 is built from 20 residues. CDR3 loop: CASTPRGLVKALIQTDTQYF. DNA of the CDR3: TGTGCCAGCACCCCCCGGGGACTAGTCAAGGCCCTGATTCAGACAGATACGCAGTATTTT.

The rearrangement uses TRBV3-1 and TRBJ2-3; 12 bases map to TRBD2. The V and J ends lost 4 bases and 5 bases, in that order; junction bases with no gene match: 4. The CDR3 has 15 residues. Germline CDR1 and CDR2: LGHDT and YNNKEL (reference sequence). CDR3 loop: CASSRLAGGLDTQYF. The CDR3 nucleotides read TGTGCCAGCAGCCGTCTAGCGGGGGGGTTAGATACGCAGTATTTT.

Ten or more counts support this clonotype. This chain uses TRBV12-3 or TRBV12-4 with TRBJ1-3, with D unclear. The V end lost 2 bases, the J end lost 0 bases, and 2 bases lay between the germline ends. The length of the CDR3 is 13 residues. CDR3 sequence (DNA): TGTGCCAGCAGTTTAAACTCTGGAAACACCATATATTTT. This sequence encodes CASSLNSGNTIYF.

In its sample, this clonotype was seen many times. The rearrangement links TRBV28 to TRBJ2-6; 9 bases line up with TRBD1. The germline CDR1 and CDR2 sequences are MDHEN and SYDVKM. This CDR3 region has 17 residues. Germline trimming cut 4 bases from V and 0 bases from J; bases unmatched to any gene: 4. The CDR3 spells CASSSDRGFSGANVLTF. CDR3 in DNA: TGTGCCAGCAGTTCGGACAGGGGATTCTCTGGGGCCAACGTCCTGACTTTC.

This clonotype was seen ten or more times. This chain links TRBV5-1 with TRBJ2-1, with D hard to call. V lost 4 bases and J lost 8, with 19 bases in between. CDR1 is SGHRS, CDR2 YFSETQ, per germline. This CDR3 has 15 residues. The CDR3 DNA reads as TGCGCCAGCAGCGCCCCCCGGGTATGGACCCATGAGCAGTTCTTC. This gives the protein CASSAPRVWTHEQFF.

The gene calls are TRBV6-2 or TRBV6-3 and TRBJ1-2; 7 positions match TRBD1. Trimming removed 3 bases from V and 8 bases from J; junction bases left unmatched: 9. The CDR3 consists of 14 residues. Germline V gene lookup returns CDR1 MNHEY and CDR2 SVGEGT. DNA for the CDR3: TGTGCCAGCAGTTATTCCAGGGGGATAAGAGGCTACACCTTC. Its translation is CASSYSRGIRGYTF.

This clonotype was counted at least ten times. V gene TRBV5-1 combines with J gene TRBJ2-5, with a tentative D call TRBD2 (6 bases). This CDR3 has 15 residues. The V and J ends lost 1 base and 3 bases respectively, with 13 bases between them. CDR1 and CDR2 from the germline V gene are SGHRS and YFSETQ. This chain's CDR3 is CASSLSSRREETQYF. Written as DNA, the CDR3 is TGCGCCAGCAGCTTGTCGTCCAGGAGGGAAGAGACCCAGTACTTC.

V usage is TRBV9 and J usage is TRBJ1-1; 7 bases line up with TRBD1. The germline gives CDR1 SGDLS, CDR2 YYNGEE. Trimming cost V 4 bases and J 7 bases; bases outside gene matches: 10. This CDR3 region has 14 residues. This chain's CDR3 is CASSRDPDRDEAFF. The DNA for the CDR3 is TGTGCCAGCAGCCGAGACCCAGACAGGGATGAAGCTTTCTTT.

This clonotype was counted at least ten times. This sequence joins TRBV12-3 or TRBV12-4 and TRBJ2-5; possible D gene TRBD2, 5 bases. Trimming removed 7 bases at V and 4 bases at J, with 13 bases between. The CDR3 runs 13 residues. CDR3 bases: TGTGCCAGCACCTCGGGGTTCACAGAGACCCAGTACTTC. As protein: CASTSGFTETQYF.

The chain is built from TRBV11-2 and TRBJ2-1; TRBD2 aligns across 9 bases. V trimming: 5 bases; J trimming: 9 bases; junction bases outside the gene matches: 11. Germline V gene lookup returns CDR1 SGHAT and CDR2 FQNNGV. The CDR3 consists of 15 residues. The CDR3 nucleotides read TGTGCCAGCAGCCCGTCAGGCGGGGGGGCTGGTGAGCAGTTCTTC. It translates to CASSPSGGGAGEQFF. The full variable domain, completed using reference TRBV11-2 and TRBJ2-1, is EAGVAQSPRYKIIEKRQSVAFWCNPISGHATLYWYQQILGQGPKLLIQFQNNGVVDDSQLPKDRFSAERLKGVDSTLKIQPAKLEDSAVYLCASSPSGGGAGEQFFGPGTRLTVL.

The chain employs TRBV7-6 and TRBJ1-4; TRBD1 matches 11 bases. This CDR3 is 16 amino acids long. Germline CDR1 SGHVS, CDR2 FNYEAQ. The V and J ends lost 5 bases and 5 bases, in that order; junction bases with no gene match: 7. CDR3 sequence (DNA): TGTGCCAGCAGCAAAGGGACAGGGGGACTGAATGAAAAACTGTTTTTT. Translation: CASSKGTGGLNEKLFF.

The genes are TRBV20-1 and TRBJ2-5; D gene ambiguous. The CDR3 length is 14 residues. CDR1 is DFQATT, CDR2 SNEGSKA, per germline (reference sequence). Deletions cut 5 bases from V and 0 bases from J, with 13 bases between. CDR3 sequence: CSALRSGNQETQYF. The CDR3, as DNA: TGCAGTGCTCTACGGAGTGGGAACCAAGAGACCCAGTACTTC.

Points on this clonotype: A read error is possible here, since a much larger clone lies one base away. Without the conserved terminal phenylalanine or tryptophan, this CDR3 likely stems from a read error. In nucleotides, the CDR3 is TGTGCCAGCAGCGTAGACCCGGGACTCCCTTCCTACGAGCAGTACTCC. This encodes CASSVDPGLPSYEQYS. The rearrangement joins TRBV9 to TRBJ2-7; a possible D gene is TRBD2 (6 bases). V gave up 0 bases and J gave up 1 base, with 14 bases separating them. From germline, CDR1 is SGDLS and CDR2 YYNGEE. The CDR3 spans 16 residues.

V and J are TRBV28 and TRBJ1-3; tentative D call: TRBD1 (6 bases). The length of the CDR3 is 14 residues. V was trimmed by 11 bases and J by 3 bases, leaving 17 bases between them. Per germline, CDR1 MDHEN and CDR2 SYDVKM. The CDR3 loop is CASRPGAIGNTIYF. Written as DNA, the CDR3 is TGTGCCTCCCGACCGGGGGCTATTGGAAACACCATATATTTT. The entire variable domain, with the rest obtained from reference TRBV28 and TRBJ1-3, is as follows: DVKVTQSSRYLVKRTGEKVFLECVQDMDHENMFWYRQDPGLGLRLIYFSYDVKMKEKGDIPEGYSVSREKKERFSLILESASTNQTSMYLCASRPGAIGNTIYFGEGSWLTVV.

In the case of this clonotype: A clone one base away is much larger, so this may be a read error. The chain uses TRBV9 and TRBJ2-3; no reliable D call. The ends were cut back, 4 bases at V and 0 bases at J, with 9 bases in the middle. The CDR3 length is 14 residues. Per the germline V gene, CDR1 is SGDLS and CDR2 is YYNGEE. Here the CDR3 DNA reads TGTGCCAGCAGCATAATTGGAAGCACAGATACGCAGTATTTT. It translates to CASSIIGSTDTQYF.

CDR3 sequence reads: CASSAHTNIQETQYF. The DNA of the CDR3 is TGTGCCAGCAGCGCACATACGAATATCCAAGAGACCCAGTACTTC. The chain links TRBV9 to TRBJ2-5; no definite D call. Germline V gene lookup returns CDR1 SGDLS and CDR2 YYNGEE. The CDR3 runs to 15 residues. The V end was cut by 3 bases, the J end by 1 base, with 13 bases between.

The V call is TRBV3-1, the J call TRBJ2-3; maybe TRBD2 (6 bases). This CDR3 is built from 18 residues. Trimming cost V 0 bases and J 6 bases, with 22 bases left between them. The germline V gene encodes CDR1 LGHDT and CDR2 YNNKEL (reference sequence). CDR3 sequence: CASSQEDPSSPREDTQYF. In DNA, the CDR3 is TGTGCCAGCAGCCAAGAGGACCCTAGTTCACCCCGGGAGGATACGCAGTATTTT.

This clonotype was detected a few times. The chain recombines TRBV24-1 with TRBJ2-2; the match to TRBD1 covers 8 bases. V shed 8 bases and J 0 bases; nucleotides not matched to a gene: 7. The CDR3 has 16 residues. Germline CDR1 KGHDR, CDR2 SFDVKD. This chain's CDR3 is CATTPRTGSNTGELFF. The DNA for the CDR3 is TGTGCCACCACTCCCAGGACAGGGTCGAACACCGGGGAGCTGTTTTTT.

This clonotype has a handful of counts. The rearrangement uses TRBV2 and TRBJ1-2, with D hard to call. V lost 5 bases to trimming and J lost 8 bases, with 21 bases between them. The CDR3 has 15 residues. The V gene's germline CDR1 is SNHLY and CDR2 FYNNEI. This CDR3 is CASSQNDRPGSGYTF. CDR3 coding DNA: TGTGCCAGCAGTCAGAACGACCGCCCCGGGAGCGGCTACACCTTC.

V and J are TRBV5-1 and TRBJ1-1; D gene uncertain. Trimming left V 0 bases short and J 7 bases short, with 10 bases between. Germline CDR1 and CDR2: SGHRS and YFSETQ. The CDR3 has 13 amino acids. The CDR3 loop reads CASSLAVSDEAFF. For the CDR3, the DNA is TGCGCCAGCAGCTTGGCGGTCTCGGATGAAGCTTTCTTT. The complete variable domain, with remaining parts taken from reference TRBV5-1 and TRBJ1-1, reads KAGVTQTPRYLIKTRGQQVTLSCSPISGHRSVSWYQQTPGQGLQFLFEYFSETQRNKGNFPGRFSGRQFSNSRSEMNVSTLELGDSALYLCASSLAVSDEAFFGQGTRLTVV.

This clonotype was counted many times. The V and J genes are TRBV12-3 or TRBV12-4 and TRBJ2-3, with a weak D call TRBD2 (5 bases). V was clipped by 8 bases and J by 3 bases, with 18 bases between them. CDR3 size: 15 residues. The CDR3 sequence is CASGRTAGGTDTQYF. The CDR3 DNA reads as TGTGCCAGCGGTAGAACGGCTGGAGGAACAGATACGCAGTATTTT.

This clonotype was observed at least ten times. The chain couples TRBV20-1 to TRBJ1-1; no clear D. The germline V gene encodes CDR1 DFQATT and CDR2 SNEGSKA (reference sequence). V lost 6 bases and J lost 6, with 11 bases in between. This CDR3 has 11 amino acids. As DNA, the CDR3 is TGCAGTGCCAGGTGGTATCCTGAAGCTTTCTTT. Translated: CSARWYPEAFF.

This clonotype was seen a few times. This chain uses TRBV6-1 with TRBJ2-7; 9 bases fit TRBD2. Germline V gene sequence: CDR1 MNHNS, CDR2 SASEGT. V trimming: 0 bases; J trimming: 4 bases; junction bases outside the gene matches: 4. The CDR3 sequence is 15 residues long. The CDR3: CASSEASGSFYEQYF. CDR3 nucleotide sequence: TGTGCCAGCAGTGAAGCTAGCGGGAGTTTTTACGAGCAGTACTTC.

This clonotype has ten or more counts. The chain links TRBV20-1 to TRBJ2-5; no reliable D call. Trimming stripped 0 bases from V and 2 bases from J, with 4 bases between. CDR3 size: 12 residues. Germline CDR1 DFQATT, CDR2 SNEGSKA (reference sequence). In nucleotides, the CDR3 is TGCAGTGCTAGAGACAGACAAGAGACCCAGTACTTC. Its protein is CSARDRQETQYF.

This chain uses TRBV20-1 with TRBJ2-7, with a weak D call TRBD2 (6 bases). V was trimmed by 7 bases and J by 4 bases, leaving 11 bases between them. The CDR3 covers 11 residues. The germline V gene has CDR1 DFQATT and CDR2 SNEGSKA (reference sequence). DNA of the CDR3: TGCAGTGGTTTGGGGGGATACGAGCAGTACTTC. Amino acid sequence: CSGLGGYEQYF.